The 30 T cell receptor beta chains given below trace back to one sample, sequenced in a study of siplizumab effects on memory and regulatory T cells. Sequenced by immunoSEQ multiplex PCR; TCRdb stores in-frame clones only, minus some. The sample gives over 85,000 clones, more than 90% of which show up once; 1% to 1.5% is in the top ten. The sample was CD4+ T cells sorted from blood. The receptors originated from a human donor in good health.

The chain combines TRBV30 with TRBJ2-7; 8 bases align to TRBD1. CDR1 and CDR2 from the germline V gene are GTSNPN and SVGIG (reference sequence). The CDR3 length is 12 residues. The ends lost 3 bases at V and 6 bases at J; junction bases unmatched: 4. The CDR3 sequence: CAWSRTGSEQYF. The DNA of the CDR3 is TGTGCCTGGAGCCGGACAGGGTCCGAGCAGTACTTC. Full variable domain (remainder filled in from reference TRBV30 and TRBJ2-7): SQTIHQWPATLVQPVGSPLSLECTVEGTSNPNLYWYRQAAGRGLQLLFYSVGIGQISSEVPQNLSASRPQDRQFILSSKKLLLSDSGFYLCAWSRTGSEQYFGPGTRLTVT.

This clone was detected only once. This chain joins TRBV11-1 and TRBJ2-3; 15 positions agree with TRBD2. The CDR3 consists of 14 residues. The V gene's germline CDR1 is SGHAT and CDR2 FQDESV (reference sequence). The V and J ends lost 5 bases and 8 bases, in that order; junction bases with no gene match: 2. CDR3 amino acids: CASSRGLAGGTQYF. The CDR3 DNA reads as TGTGCCAGCAGCCGGGGACTAGCGGGAGGTACGCAGTATTTT.

The chain is built from TRBV4-2 and TRBJ2-1, with TRBD2 identical over 9 bases. V trimming: 5 bases; J trimming: 9 bases; junction bases outside the gene matches: 8. CDR3 length: 14 amino acids. The V gene's germline CDR1 is LGHNA and CDR2 YNFKEQ. The CDR3 DNA is TGTGCCAGCAGCTCCCGGCTAGCGGGATCTGAGCAGTTCTTC. Its protein is CASSSRLAGSEQFF.

A remark on this clone: At the DNA level, this CDR3 is encoded by other sequences in the same sample as well. The genes are TRBV19 and TRBJ2-7; D gene ambiguous. CDR1 is LNHDA and CDR2 is SQIVND in the germline V gene (reference sequence). This CDR3 comprises 13 residues. Trimming pared 0 bases from V and 3 bases from J, leaving 6 bases between. Written as DNA, the CDR3 is TGTGCCAGTAGTATAGAGGGGAACTACGAGCAGTACTTC. This sequence encodes CASSIEGNYEQYF.

The chain employs TRBV21-1 and TRBJ2-3. TRBV21-1 is given as a pseudogene. This CDR3 is 13 amino acids long. CDR3 nucleotides: TGTGCCAGCCCCAGAGATTGCACAGATACGCAGTATTTT. Amino acid sequence: CASPRDCTDTQYF.

The chain uses TRBV15 and TRBJ1-5, with D perhaps TRBD1 (6 bases). The CDR3 runs to 14 residues. CDR1 is LNHNV, CDR2 YYDKDF, per germline (reference sequence). Deletions cut 5 bases from V and 7 bases from J, with 15 bases between. The CDR3 DNA follows: TGTGCCACCAGCGGAACAGGGAGATGGCAGCCCCAGCATTTT. This gives the protein CATSGTGRWQPQHF.

The CDR3 DNA sequence: TGTGCCAGCAGCTTGGCGCTAGCGGGGGGGTACCACAATGAGCAGTTCTTC. Residues: CASSLALAGGYHNEQFF. The J gene is TRBJ2-1, the V gene TRBV5-5; 12 nucleotides align to TRBD2. CDR3 length equals 17 residues. The germline V gene has CDR1 SGHKS and CDR2 YYEKEE (reference sequence). With V trimmed by 0 bases and J by 5 bases, 6 bases remained unmatched.

This rearrangement joins TRBV5-1 to TRBJ2-1; 7 positions agree with TRBD2. The CDR3 has 15 amino acids. Germline CDR1 is SGHRS and CDR2 is YFSETQ. Germline trimming cut 0 bases from V and 7 bases from J; bases unmatched to any gene: 7. In DNA, the CDR3 is TGCGCCAGCAGCTTGGAACTCGGGGGGTTGAATGAGCAGTTCTTC. This sequence encodes CASSLELGGLNEQFF.

CDR3 region: CAIRVGYRAEAFF. The CDR3 DNA sequence: TGTGCCATCAGGGTGGGGTATAGAGCTGAAGCTTTCTTT. V is TRBV10-3 and J is TRBJ1-1; no clear D. The germline V and J ends were trimmed by 6 bases and 6 bases, with 14 bases remaining between them. The germline V gene has CDR1 ENHRY and CDR2 SYGVKD. The CDR3 has 13 residues.

The V call is TRBV5-1, the J call TRBJ1-1, with no clear D. The CDR3 spans 14 residues. Germline V gene data show CDR1 as SGHRS and CDR2 as YFSETQ. The V end was cut by 1 base, the J end by 5 bases, with 12 bases between. The CDR3 protein is CASSLKVRDTEAFF. The CDR3 DNA follows: TGCGCCAGCAGCTTGAAAGTGCGTGATACTGAAGCTTTCTTT.

This chain connects TRBV5-1 to TRBJ2-5; perhaps TRBD2 as D (6 bases). Trimming pared 4 bases from V and 8 bases from J, leaving 21 bases between. The CDR3 has 15 residues. Per germline, CDR1 SGHRS and CDR2 YFSETQ. CDR3 in DNA: TGCGCCAGCAGCCCTGCCGGGACTCCGGGCAATACCCAGTACTTC. Its protein is CASSPAGTPGNTQYF.

V and J are TRBV11-1 and TRBJ1-4; D remains ambiguous. In germline, CDR1 is SGHAT, CDR2 FQDESV (reference sequence). V lost 5 bases to trimming and J lost 0 bases, with 13 bases between them. The CDR3 is 16 amino acids. DNA of the CDR3: TGTGCCAGCAGCACCCGTTTTTCGACAACTAATGAAAAACTGTTTTTT. Amino acid sequence: CASSTRFSTTNEKLFF.

This chain uses TRBV12-1 with TRBJ2-7; TRBD1 is the table's D call and was not checked against the DNA. TRBV12-1 is described as a pseudogene. This CDR3 comprises 15 residues. The CDR3 DNA is TGTGCCAGCAGCCTTCACCGGGACAGGGCCTACGAGCAGTACTTC. Protein sequence: CASSLHRDRAYEQYF.

The chain couples TRBV11-2 to TRBJ1-6; tentatively, D is TRBD1 (6 bases). The CDR3 loop spans 13 amino acids. V lost 1 base, J lost 10 bases, and 8 bases lay in between. The germline gives CDR1 SGHAT, CDR2 FQNNGV. CDR3 sequence: CASSLAGESPLHF. CDR3 bases: TGTGCCAGCAGCTTAGCAGGGGAGTCACCCCTCCACTTT.

This clone was counted a single time. This rearrangement joins TRBV11-2 to TRBJ1-2; no firm D call. The CDR3 is 15 residues long. Germline CDR1 is SGHAT and CDR2 is FQNNGV. V was pared by 5 bases and J by 1 base, with 14 bases between. The CDR3 protein is CASSPQAQSNYGYTF. DNA of the CDR3: TGTGCCAGCAGCCCGCAAGCACAGAGTAACTATGGCTACACCTTC. The full variable domain, completed using reference TRBV11-2 and TRBJ1-2, is EAGVAQSPRYKIIEKRQSVAFWCNPISGHATLYWYQQILGQGPKLLIQFQNNGVVDDSQLPKDRFSAERLKGVDSTLKIQPAKLEDSAVYLCASSPQAQSNYGYTFGSGTRLTVV.

The chain is built from TRBV2 and TRBJ2-3; D not resolved. Trimming removed 0 bases from V and 6 bases from J, with 10 bases in between. From germline, CDR1 is SNHLY and CDR2 FYNNEI. The CDR3 covers 14 residues. DNA for the CDR3: TGTGCCAGCAGTGAAGCGCAGGAAGTCGATACGCAGTATTTT. Amino acids: CASSEAQEVDTQYF.

V is TRBV10-3 and J is TRBJ1-4; tentatively, D is TRBD1 (6 bases). CDR3 length equals 18 residues. Germline assignment: CDR1 ENHRY and CDR2 SYGVKD. V dropped 0 bases and J dropped 13 bases, with 27 bases sitting between them. DNA of the CDR3: TGTGCCATCAGTGAGTCTGCCCCCAAAAACCGGTCCAGGGGCCCACTGTTTTTT. Residues: CAISESAPKNRSRGPLFF.

The genes are TRBV5-4 and TRBJ2-7; no reliable D call. Trimming removed 4 bases at V and 3 bases at J, with 17 bases between. Germline assignment: CDR1 SGHNT and CDR2 YYREEE (reference sequence). The CDR3 is 15 amino acids. The CDR3 sequence: CASSGMIENLYEQYF. The CDR3 coding sequence is TGTGCCAGCAGCGGTATGATAGAGAATCTCTACGAGCAGTACTTC.

V usage is TRBV29-1 and J usage is TRBJ1-2; D perhaps matches TRBD1 (5 bases). The V and J ends lost 6 bases and 4 bases respectively, with 27 bases between them. The CDR3 totals 17 residues. Germline lookup yields CDR1 SQVTM and CDR2 ANQGSEA. As DNA, the CDR3 is TGCAGCGTCCAAGGGGAACGGACCCTCCAAAGAACCTATGGCTACACCTTC. Translating it yields CSVQGERTLQRTYGYTF.

The rearrangement joins TRBV19 to TRBJ1-5, with unresolved D. This CDR3 contains 16 residues. In germline, CDR1 is LNHDA, CDR2 SQIVND (reference sequence). V was shortened by 3 bases and J by 4 bases, with 16 bases between the two germline ends. CDR3 sequence (DNA): TGTGCCAGTAGTATGGGAGGGCAACACACGAATCAGCCCCAGCATTTT. As protein: CASSMGGQHTNQPQHF. Variable domain in full (rest from reference TRBV19 and TRBJ1-5): DGGITQSPKYLFRKEGQNVTLSCEQNLNHDAMYWYRQDPGQGLRLIYYSQIVNDFQKGDIAEGYSVSREKKESFPLTVTSAQKNPTAFYLCASSMGGQHTNQPQHFGDGTRLSIL.

J is TRBJ2-2 and V is TRBV5-4; D is unclear. V was pared by 3 bases and J by 4 bases, with 16 bases between. This CDR3 is 16 amino acids long. From germline, CDR1 is SGHNT and CDR2 YYREEE (reference sequence). The DNA of the CDR3 is TGTGCCAGCAGCTCCGGTCTCAAATGGAGCACCGGGGAGCTGTTTTTT. This encodes CASSSGLKWSTGELFF.

With regard to this clone: Its ends do not fully match the called genes, so a read error is possible. The chain joins TRBV25-1 to TRBJ2-1; D unclear. The germline CDR1 and CDR2 sequences are MGHDK and SYGVNS. The CDR3 length is 13 residues. CDR3 in amino acids: CASSLPPYHEQFF. The CDR3 nucleotides read TGTGCCAGCAGTCTCCCCCCCTACCATGAGCAGTTCTTC.

Here the CDR3 reads CASSLRYAGELFF. The CDR3 DNA follows: TGTGCCAGCAGTTTACGATACGCCGGGGAGCTGTTTTTT. The rearrangement uses TRBV2 and TRBJ2-2; no clear D. Deletions cut 5 bases from V and 6 bases from J, with 10 bases between. The CDR3 runs to 13 residues. Germline loops: CDR1 SNHLY, CDR2 FYNNEI.

The chain employs TRBV7-2 and TRBJ2-5; 10 bases map to TRBD2. The CDR3 runs 15 residues. Germline CDR1 is SGHTA and CDR2 is FQGNSA. The V segment lost 5 bases and the J segment 6 bases; nucleotides outside the gene matches: 9. CDR3 sequence reads: CASSRVASGSQTQYF. The CDR3 bases are TGTGCCAGCAGCCGAGTGGCTAGCGGGAGTCAGACCCAGTACTTC.

This chain links TRBV6-1 with TRBJ2-7; the D gene is possibly TRBD2 (6 bases). Germline values: CDR1 MNHNS, CDR2 SASEGT. Trimming removed 5 bases from V and 8 bases from J, with 10 bases in between. This CDR3 region has 11 residues. Written as DNA, the CDR3 is TGTGCCAGCAGTTATGGGACTCAGCAGTACTTC. It specifies CASSYGTQQYF.

This chain uses TRBV5-4 with TRBJ2-1; 11 bases line up with TRBD1. Germline V gene sequence: CDR1 SGHNT, CDR2 YYREEE (reference sequence). CDR3 length equals 15 residues. Trimming at V came to 4 bases and at J to 2 bases, leaving 2 bases not matched to a gene. The CDR3 sequence is CASSQDRGPYNEQFF. CDR3 in DNA: TGTGCCAGCAGCCAGGACAGGGGGCCCTACAATGAGCAGTTCTTC.

The J gene is TRBJ2-5, the V gene TRBV6-5, with D possibly being TRBD1 (6 bases). Germline V gene data show CDR1 as MNHEY and CDR2 as SVGAGI. This CDR3 has 16 amino acids. V was cut by 0 bases and J by 4 bases, with 15 bases left in between. CDR3 nucleotide sequence: TGTGCCAGCAGTTACTCGGGGACACCACCCCCAGAGACCCAGTACTTC. This codes for CASSYSGTPPPETQYF.

Details on this clone: Distinct nucleotide sequences in the sample also encode this CDR3. The genes are TRBV9 and TRBJ2-7; D is unclear. CDR1 SGDLS and CDR2 YYNGEE come from the germline V gene. The V end lost 0 bases, the J end lost 6 bases, and 10 bases lay between the germline ends. The CDR3 contains 13 residues. Here the CDR3 DNA reads TGTGCCAGCAGCGTAGTTCCAGGCGGCGAGCAGTACTTC. This sequence encodes CASSVVPGGEQYF.

The chain links TRBV30 to TRBJ1-5; 8 bases are a match to TRBD1. V shed 2 bases and J 2 bases; nucleotides not matched to a gene: 2. Germline loops: CDR1 GTSNPN, CDR2 SVGIG (reference sequence). The CDR3 consists of 14 residues. The CDR3 spells CAWSQGARNQPQHF. For the CDR3, the DNA is TGTGCCTGGAGTCAGGGGGCACGCAATCAGCCCCAGCATTTT.

This CDR3 is CATISGGLTYNEQFF. The CDR3 DNA follows: TGTGCCACCATTAGCGGGGGGCTCACCTACAATGAGCAGTTCTTC. The chain recombines TRBV6-5 with TRBJ2-1; 10 bases agree with TRBD2. This CDR3 comprises 15 residues. J gave up 2 bases and V 10 bases, and 8 bases lay outside the gene matches. The germline V gene encodes CDR1 MNHEY and CDR2 SVGAGI.